In its sample, the clone carrying this T cell receptor (beta chain) was seen once. Its antigen is unidentified. The data belong to a study of cytomegalovirus exposure and HLA in healthy donors. On the study more broadly: Genotyping showed roughly 81% of 350 to 400 donors falling in the Caucasian-associated ancestry cluster.

The study's findings and limits: Accurate predictions that matched the HLA-A and HLA-B alleles of most subjects were reportedly made from TCR beta sequences.

Use of 60 Vbeta and 13 Jbeta primers characterized the PCR. The table came from immunoSEQ multiplex PCR; TCRdb's copy has only in-frame clones and leaves some out. There are about 110,000 clones in the sample; 78% occur only once, and approximately 1.2% lies in the top ten. This TCR came from a woman aged 25 to 39 in good health and CMV-seronegative. Sample: PBMCs.

The CDR3 here is CASSLVMGRGENSPLHF. In nucleotides, the CDR3 is TGTGCCAGCAGCTTAGTTATGGGCAGGGGGGAGAATTCACCCCTCCACTTT. The genes are TRBV13 and TRBJ1-6, with 7 bases matching TRBD1. CDR1 PRHDT and CDR2 FYEKMQ come from the germline V gene (reference sequence). The CDR3 extends over 17 amino acids. After removal of 1 base from V and 7 bases from J, the junction contained 10 bases not matched to a gene.